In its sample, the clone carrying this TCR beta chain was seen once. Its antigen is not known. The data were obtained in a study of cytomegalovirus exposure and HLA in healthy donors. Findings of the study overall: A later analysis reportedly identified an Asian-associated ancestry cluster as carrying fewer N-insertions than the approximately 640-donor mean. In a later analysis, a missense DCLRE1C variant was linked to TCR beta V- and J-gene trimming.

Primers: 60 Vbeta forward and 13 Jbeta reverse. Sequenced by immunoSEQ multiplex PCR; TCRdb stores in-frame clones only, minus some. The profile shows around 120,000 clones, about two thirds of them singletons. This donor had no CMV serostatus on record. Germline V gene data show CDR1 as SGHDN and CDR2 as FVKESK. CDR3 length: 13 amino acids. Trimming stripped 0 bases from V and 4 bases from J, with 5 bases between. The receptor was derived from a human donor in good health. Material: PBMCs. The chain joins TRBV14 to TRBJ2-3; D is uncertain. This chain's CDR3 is CASSQEGADTQYF. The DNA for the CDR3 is TGTGCCAGCAGCCAAGAGGGCGCAGATACGCAGTATTTT.